This T cell receptor (beta chain) was recovered during a study of post-analysis software for immune sequencing data. Overall study context: Relapsing-remitting, secondary progressive and progressive-relapsing forms of multiple sclerosis all featured among disease courses. Study results and caveats: With F measure, samples from one preparation batch clustered together strongly. Controls showed lower frequencies than patients for four to six TRBV segments, and TRBV5-6, TRBV5-1 and TRBV20-1 were among these.

For this clonotype: Its antigen is undetermined.

Per the germline V gene, CDR1 is SEHNR and CDR2 is FQNEAQ (reference sequence). The CDR3 is made up of 15 amino acids. V lost 4 bases to trimming and J lost 3 bases, with 14 bases between them. Every TCR beta cDNA library bore unique molecular identifiers. Once about 0.95 to 10 million T cells were used, roughly 490,000 cDNA molecules resulted. One entry per CDR3 protein results from TCRdb running MiXCR on the PCR reads. The sample shows hundreds of thousands of distinct CDR3 sequences, 25% to 30% of them seen only once. This chain joins TRBV7-9 and TRBJ2-3; D is possibly TRBD2 (5 bases). The clonotype comes from a girl under 18 with multiple sclerosis. Sequenced: blood. In DNA form, the CDR3 reads TGTGCCAGCAGCTCTCCGGACGGGGTAACAGATACGCAGTATTTT. This encodes CASSSPDGVTDTQYF.